These T cell receptor beta chains were read from a single sample in a study of T cell responses to AZD1222 COVID-19 vaccine. Using immunoSEQ multiplex PCR, the repertoire was profiled, and TCRdb retains in-frame clones only, with some absent. The sample yields about 88,000 clones, approximately 88% seen once. Sequencing was performed on peripheral blood, taken 28 days after the second AZD1222 dose. The receptors come from an adult who received the AZD1222 COVID-19 vaccine. The CDR3 runs from the conserved cysteine through the conserved F or W. The D gene is left open where the match is weak. Expanded clones are given a class, and other clones once, few, many or no size at all.

.,TRBJ2-2,.,TRBV6-6,CASSWGMNTGELFF,TGTGCCAGCAGCTGGGGGATGAACACCGGGGAGCTGTTTTTT
.,TRBJ2-7,TRBD1,TRBV7-2,CASSDRGINYEQYF,TGTGCCAGCAGCGACAGGGGAATTAACTACGAGCAGTACTTC
.,TRBJ1-1,.,TRBV10-3,CAISAGEGDNTEAFF,TGTGCCATCAGTGCGGGGGAGGGAGATAACACTGAAGCTTTCTTT
.,TRBJ2-5,TRBD2,TRBV2,CASQVGTSGQETQYF,TGTGCCAGCCAGGTTGGGACTAGCGGCCAAGAGACCCAGTACTTC
.,TRBJ2-5,TRBD1,TRBV6-1,CASSEAQGQTWETQYF,TGTGCCAGCAGTGAAGCGCAGGGACAGACGTGGGAGACCCAGTACTTC
.,TRBJ1-2,TRBD1,TRBV6-5,CASRETGGAGYTF,TGTGCCAGCAGGGAGACAGGGGGCGCGGGCTACACCTTC
few,TRBJ2-1,.,TRBV7-9,CASTLAGAANEQFF,TGTGCCAGCACCCTCGCAGGGGCGGCCAATGAGCAGTTCTTC
.,TRBJ2-1,.,TRBV2,CASSKGIYNEQFF,TGTGCCAGCAGCAAAGGGATATACAATGAGCAGTTCTTC
.,TRBJ1-4,.,TRBV3-1/TRBV3-2,CASSRLGEKLFF,TGTGCCAGCAGCCGCCTCGGGGAAAAACTGTTTTTT
few,TRBJ1-2,.,TRBV18,CASSRAADGYTF,TGTGCCAGCTCCCGGGCAGCAGATGGCTACACCTTC
.,TRBJ2-7,TRBD1,TRBV18,CASSPPGTGAGEQYF,TGTGCCAGCTCACCACCAGGGACAGGGGCGGGTGAGCAGTACTTC
.,TRBJ1-2,.,TRBV14,CASSQDPTGTYGYTF,TGTGCCAGCAGCCAAGACCCCACAGGGACCTATGGCTACACCTTC
.,TRBJ1-1,TRBD1,TRBV18,CASSPWTGGTEAFF,TGTGCCAGCTCACCCTGGACAGGGGGGACTGAAGCTTTCTTT
once,TRBJ2-2,.,TRBV7-9,CASSLGGIGELFF,TGTGCCAGCAGCTTAGGGGGTATCGGGGAGCTGTTTTTT
.,TRBJ2-3,TRBD2,TRBV7-2,CASSLSLAGPYF,TGTGCCAGCAGCTTAAGCCTAGCGGGGCCGTATTTT
once,TRBJ1-2,.,TRBV24-1,CATSDSAVSYGYTF,TGTGCCACCAGTGATTCCGCAGTGTCCTATGGCTACACCTTC
.,TRBJ1-2,.,TRBV18,CASSPGQSRRLNYGYTF,TGTGCCAGCTCACCAGGACAGAGCCGACGACTTAACTATGGCTACACCTTC
medium-sized,TRBJ2-3,.,TRBV11-2,CASSLEDGDLTDTQYF,TGTGCCAGCAGCTTAGAAGACGGCGACCTCACAGATACGCAGTATTTT
.,TRBJ2-7,TRBD1,TRBV18,CASSQSGQGNEQYF,TGTGCCAGCTCACAGTCGGGACAGGGCAACGAGCAGTACTTC
.,TRBJ2-5,.,TRBV12-3/TRBV12-4,CASSLAWETQYF,TGTGCCAGCAGTTTAGCGTGGGAGACCCAGTACTTC
.,TRBJ2-3,TRBD2,TRBV5-4,CASRQREGGTDTQYF,TGTGCCAGCAGGCAGCGGGAAGGGGGCACAGATACGCAGTATTTT
once,TRBJ2-2,.,TRBV14,CASSRLVSGELFF,TGTGCCAGCAGCCGCTTGGTTTCCGGGGAGCTGTTTTTT
.,TRBJ1-1,.,TRBV11-2,CASSRLPATEAFF,TGTGCCAGCAGCCGCTTACCCGCCACTGAAGCTTTCTTT
.,TRBJ2-7,TRBD1,TRBV5-1,CASSLGGQGSYEQYF,TGCGCCAGCAGCTTGGGAGGACAGGGTAGCTACGAGCAGTACTTC
.,TRBJ1-1,.,TRBV6-5,CASGGPPGHDTEAFF,TGTGCCAGCGGGGGACCCCCTGGTCATGACACTGAAGCTTTCTTT
.,TRBJ2-1,TRBD1,TRBV10-2,CASSDPYRGLSYNEQFF,TGCGCCAGCAGCGACCCCTACAGGGGATTATCCTACAATGAGCAGTTCTTC
.,TRBJ1-4,.,TRBV2,CASSENGPGGEKLFF,TGTGCCAGCAGTGAAAACGGGCCAGGTGGGGAAAAACTGTTTTTT
.,TRBJ2-2,TRBD1,TRBV2,CASSEGQANTGELFF,TGTGCCAGCAGTGAGGGACAGGCGAACACCGGGGAGCTGTTTTTT
.,TRBJ1-1,.,TRBV11-2,CASSSELNTEAFF,TGTGCCAGCAGCTCCGAGTTGAACACTGAAGCTTTCTTT
.,TRBJ2-1,.,TRBV20-1,CSTQVDNEQFF,TGCAGCACGCAGGTCGACAATGAGCAGTTCTTC
.,TRBJ2-5,.,TRBV10-2,CASSVTVQETQYF,TGCGCCAGCAGTGTGACTGTCCAAGAGACCCAGTACTTC
.,TRBJ2-5,.,TRBV12-3/TRBV12-4,CASSGAGQETQYF,TGTGCCAGCAGTGGTGCGGGGCAAGAGACCCAGTACTTC
.,TRBJ2-2,TRBD1,TRBV12-3/TRBV12-4,CASSRQGSGELFF,TGTGCCAGCAGTAGACAGGGTAGCGGGGAGCTGTTTTTT
.,TRBJ2-3,TRBD2,TRBV18,CASSPPVAGGTDTQYF,TGTGCCAGCTCACCACCGGTAGCGGGGGGCACAGATACGCAGTATTTT
.,TRBJ2-2,.,TRBV6-4,CASRAAANTGELFF,TGTGCCAGTCGTGCGGCTGCGAACACCGGGGAGCTGTTTTTT
.,TRBJ1-4,.,TRBV12-3/TRBV12-4,CASSLEFNEKLFF,TGTGCCAGCAGTTTGGAATTTAATGAAAAACTGTTTTTT
.,TRBJ1-4,.,TRBV5-6,CASSLGGGEKLFF,TGTGCCAGCAGCTTGGGGGGCGGTGAAAAACTGTTTTTT
.,TRBJ2-2,.,TRBV5-1,CASMVMSTGELFF,TGCGCCAGCATGGTAATGAGTACCGGGGAGCTGTTTTTT
.,TRBJ2-3,TRBD2,TRBV5-1,CASRVGLASTDTQYF,TGCGCCAGCAGGGTTGGACTAGCCAGCACAGATACGCAGTATTTT
.,TRBJ2-7,.,TRBV5-1,CASSPTPASGAVEQYF,TGCGCCAGCAGCCCAACCCCAGCGTCGGGGGCGGTGGAGCAGTACTTC
once,TRBJ1-6,TRBD1,TRBV3-1/TRBV3-2,CASSPLRGTYNSPLHF,TGTGCCAGCAGCCCGCTCAGGGGGACCTATAATTCACCCCTCCACTTT
.,TRBJ2-3,TRBD2,TRBV18,CASSPGAGAGRFTDTQYF,TGTGCCAGCTCACCAGGCGCGGGAGCGGGGAGATTCACAGATACGCAGTATTTT
once,TRBJ1-5,.,TRBV9,CASSQGPRLNQPQHF,TGTGCCAGCAGTCAAGGACCGAGACTCAATCAGCCCCAGCATTTT
.,TRBJ2-1,.,TRBV18,CASSPTPFYNEQFF,TGTGCCAGCTCACCCACGCCTTTTTACAATGAGCAGTTCTTC
.,TRBJ2-3,.,TRBV15,CATSLMGDTQYF,TGTGCCACCAGCTTAATGGGGGACACGCAGTATTTT
once,TRBJ1-1,.,TRBV3-1/TRBV3-2,CASSQGGVAEAFF,TGTGCCAGCAGCCAAGGCGGGGTGGCTGAAGCTTTCTTT
.,TRBJ2-7,TRBD2,TRBV7-9,CASSDSGGRGYEQYF,TGTGCCAGCAGCGATAGCGGGGGCCGGGGATACGAGCAGTACTTC
.,TRBJ2-1,TRBD2,TRBV7-3,CASSVGLAGYNEQFF,TGTGCCAGCAGCGTGGGACTAGCGGGCTACAATGAGCAGTTCTTC
.,TRBJ1-5,.,TRBV4-2,CASSQRFSGGRLQPQHF,TGTGCCAGCAGCCAAAGATTCAGTGGGGGGCGATTGCAGCCCCAGCATTTT
.,TRBJ1-1,.,TRBV18,CASSPLSGDTEAFF,TGTGCCAGCTCACCACTCTCAGGGGACACTGAAGCTTTCTTT
.,TRBJ1-1,TRBD1,TRBV6-5,CASSLGTGVTEAFF,TGTGCCAGCAGTCTCGGGACAGGGGTCACTGAAGCTTTCTTT
.,TRBJ2-5,TRBD1,TRBV7-7,CASSPNRGETQYF,TGTGCCAGCAGTCCCAACAGGGGTGAGACCCAGTACTTC
.,TRBJ2-5,.,TRBV11-2,CASSLTSRETQYF,TGTGCCAGCAGTTTGACGAGTCGCGAGACCCAGTACTTC
.,TRBJ2-2,TRBD1,TRBV3-1/TRBV3-2,CASSRTGQLHGELFF,TGTGCCAGCAGTCGTACGGGACAGTTGCACGGGGAGCTGTTTTTT
.,TRBJ1-5,.,TRBV6-6,CASSDGGANQPQHF,TGTGCCAGCAGTGACGGAGGGGCGAATCAGCCCCAGCATTTT
.,TRBJ1-2,.,TRBV19,CASIPTGWGTFYGYTF,TGTGCCAGTATCCCAACGGGATGGGGGACATTTTATGGCTACACCTTC
.,TRBJ2-5,.,TRBV7-9,CASSANQRQGGTQYF,TGTGCCAGCAGTGCAAACCAGCGCCAGGGAGGGACCCAGTACTTC